The 6 T cell receptor beta chains below all came from one sample that was sequenced in a study of blood T cell repertoires in COVID-19. Some clones are missing from TCRdb's copy, which holds only in-frame ones; the method was immunoSEQ multiplex PCR. The table lists 150,000 or so clones, less than 90% of them singletons, with over 0.95% in the top ten. Sequenced sample: PBMCs or T cells enriched from blood (not recorded which). The source is a human donor with acute COVID-19. The donor label of this sample is uncertain.

The chain uses TRBV7-8 and TRBJ2-5; TRBD2 agrees at 10 bases. Germline values: CDR1 SGHVS, CDR2 FQNEAQ. The CDR3 sequence is 15 residues long. After removal of 5 bases from V and 5 bases from J, the junction contained 8 bases not matched to a gene. The CDR3: CASSPRLAGRETQYF. The CDR3, as DNA: TGTGCCAGCAGCCCCCGACTAGCGGGCAGGGAGACCCAGTACTTC.

The gene calls are TRBV6-5 and TRBJ1-4; a weak D match, TRBD1 (5 bases). The CDR3 has 14 residues. The germline gives CDR1 MNHEY, CDR2 SVGAGI. Trimming took 7 bases from V and 8 from J, leaving 17 bases between them. This CDR3 is CASMRGSGYEKLFF. DNA of the CDR3: TGTGCCAGCATGCGGGGGTCGGGGTACGAAAAACTGTTTTTT.

The rearrangement links TRBV6-2 or TRBV6-3 to TRBJ1-2; D is uncertain. This CDR3 region has 13 residues. With 4 bases removed from V and 6 bases from J, the gap between germline ends came to 12 bases. Germline V gene data show CDR1 as MNHEY and CDR2 as SVGEGT. CDR3 bases: TGTGCCAGCAGTTCGCGGGCCGGCCATGGCTACACCTTC. It specifies CASSSRAGHGYTF.

The rearrangement uses TRBV4-1 and TRBJ2-4; D not certain. The CDR3 runs 15 residues. Trimming pared 2 bases from V and 0 bases from J, leaving 8 bases between. The germline gives CDR1 MGHRA, CDR2 YSYEKL. The CDR3 protein is CASSQPLGAKNIQYF. Written as DNA, the CDR3 is TGCGCCAGCAGCCAACCCCTCGGAGCCAAAAACATTCAGTACTTC.

The CDR3 DNA reads as TGTGCCAGTCTGACAGGGAATTCACCCCTCCACTTT. Amino acids: CASLTGNSPLHF. This chain connects TRBV6-6 to TRBJ1-6; TRBD1 matches at 7 bases. CDR1 and CDR2 (germline): MNHNY, SVGAGI (reference sequence). This CDR3 is 12 amino acids long. Trimming at V came to 9 bases and at J to 7 bases, leaving 3 bases not matched to a gene.

This clone appeared a single time. This sequence joins TRBV19 and TRBJ2-1; 9 bases map to TRBD1. Trimming removed 7 bases from V and 6 bases from J; junction bases left unmatched: 4. CDR3 length: 13 residues. Per germline, CDR1 LNHDA and CDR2 SQIVND (reference sequence). CDR3 bases: TGTGCCAGTACCCTGACAGGGGGCAATGAGCAGTTCTTC. Protein product: CASTLTGGNEQFF.